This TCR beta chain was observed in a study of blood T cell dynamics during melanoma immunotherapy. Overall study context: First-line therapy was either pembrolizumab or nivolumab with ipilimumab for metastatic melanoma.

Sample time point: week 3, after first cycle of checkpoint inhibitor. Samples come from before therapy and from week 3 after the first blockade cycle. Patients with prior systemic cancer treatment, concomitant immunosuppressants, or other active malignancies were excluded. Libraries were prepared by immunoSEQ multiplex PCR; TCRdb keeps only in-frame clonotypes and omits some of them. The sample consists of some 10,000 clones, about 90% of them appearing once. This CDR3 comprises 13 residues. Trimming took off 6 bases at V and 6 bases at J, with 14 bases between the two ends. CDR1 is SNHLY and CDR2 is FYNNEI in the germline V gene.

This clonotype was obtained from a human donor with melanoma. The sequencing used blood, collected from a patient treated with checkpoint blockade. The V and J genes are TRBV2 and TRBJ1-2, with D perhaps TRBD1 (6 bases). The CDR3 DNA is TGTGCCAGCAGGGAGAAGGGGGTCGATGGCTACACCTTC. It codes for CASREKGVDGYTF.